A single sample is the source of the 14 T cell receptor beta chains below, sequenced in a study of blood T cell repertoires in COVID-19. TCRdb keeps only in-frame clones here, not all; method: immunoSEQ multiplex PCR. This table has around 300,000 clones, almost 90% appearing once. Material: peripheral blood. These receptor sequences come from a woman aged 40 to 55 with COVID-19, enrolled during active disease.

The table lists this clone with a few counts. The gene calls are TRBV13 and TRBJ1-2; D unclear. V shed 1 base and J shed 6 bases, with 9 bases lying between them. Germline CDR1 is PRHDT and CDR2 is FYEKMQ (reference sequence). The CDR3 covers 13 residues. CDR3 nucleotides: TGTGCCAGCAGCTTAGTGTTCGCGGATGGCTACACCTTC. Protein: CASSLVFADGYTF.

The chain combines TRBV7-2 with TRBJ1-1; D unresolved. Trimming took 3 bases from V and 8 from J, leaving 7 bases between them. This CDR3 is 11 amino acids long. From germline, CDR1 is SGHTA and CDR2 FQGNSA. CDR3 region: CASSFRTEAFF. CDR3 DNA sequence: TGTGCCAGCAGCTTTAGAACCGAAGCTTTCTTT.

The chain employs TRBV28 and TRBJ1-2, with a tentative D call TRBD1 (6 bases). Germline V gives CDR1 MDHEN, CDR2 SYDVKM. V gave up 6 bases and J gave up 8 bases, with 13 bases separating them. This CDR3 has 12 residues. CDR3 sequence (DNA): TGTGCCAGCAGGGAAGGGGGATACGGCTACACCTTC. Residues: CASREGGYGYTF.

This rearrangement joins TRBV7-9 to TRBJ2-3, with D possibly matching TRBD2 (5 bases). Germline V gene lookup returns CDR1 SEHNR and CDR2 FQNEAQ (reference sequence). The CDR3 loop spans 15 amino acids. V lost 7 bases and J 4 bases, leaving 18 bases between the germline ends. The CDR3 region is CASTHSRLGADTQYF. CDR3 sequence (DNA): TGTGCCAGCACCCACAGCAGGCTCGGGGCAGATACGCAGTATTTT. Filled out from reference TRBV7-9 and TRBJ2-3, the complete variable domain reads DTGVSQNPRHKITKRGQNVTFRCDPISEHNRLYWYRQTLGQGPEFLTYFQNEAQLEKSRLLSDRFSAERPKGSFSTLEIQRTEQGDSAMYLCASTHSRLGADTQYFGPGTRLTVL.

V and J are TRBV5-1 and TRBJ2-3, with no clear D. Deletions cut 4 bases from V and 4 bases from J, with 10 bases between. Germline values: CDR1 SGHRS, CDR2 YFSETQ. This CDR3 has 13 amino acids. Here the CDR3 reads CASSGSSADTQYF. The CDR3 coding sequence is TGCGCCAGCAGCGGTTCAAGCGCAGATACGCAGTATTTT.

The rearrangement joins TRBV9 to TRBJ2-1; possibly TRBD1 for D (6 bases). Per germline, CDR1 SGDLS and CDR2 YYNGEE. V lost 1 base, J lost 3 bases, and 20 bases lay in between. The CDR3 totals 18 residues. CDR3 in DNA: TGTGCCAGCAGCGTATCCTGGTTTGGGGGCCCCTACTACAATGAGCAGTTCTTC. This encodes CASSVSWFGGPYYNEQFF.

This chain uses TRBV4-3 with TRBJ1-2; 7 nucleotides agree with TRBD1. In germline, CDR1 is LGHNA, CDR2 YSLEER. V lost 1 base and J lost 8; bases outside the gene matches: 7. This CDR3 contains 14 residues. The CDR3 sequence: CASSQGQGIKGYTF. The CDR3 bases are TGCGCCAGCAGCCAAGGACAGGGAATAAAGGGCTACACCTTC.

The chain joins TRBV20-1 to TRBJ2-1; 9 nucleotides match TRBD2. The CDR3 covers 16 residues. Looked up from germline, CDR1 is DFQATT and CDR2 is SNEGSKA (reference sequence). J gave up 4 bases and V 3 bases, and 10 bases lay outside the gene matches. For the CDR3, the DNA is TGCAGTGCTAGTATGATGGGGCGGGAGGGATACAATGAGCAGTTCTTC. Its protein product is CSASMMGREGYNEQFF.

The genes are TRBV2 and TRBJ2-2; 9 bases line up with TRBD1. Germline-derived CDR1 and CDR2 are SNHLY and FYNNEI. Trimming cost V 8 bases and J 4 bases; bases outside gene matches: 8. This CDR3 region has 15 residues. The CDR3 DNA reads TGTGCCAGCGTCCAACTGACAGGGGGCACCGGGGAGCTGTTTTTT. Residues: CASVQLTGGTGELFF.

The chain carries TRBV4-1 and TRBJ2-2, with D possibly matching TRBD2 (6 bases). This CDR3 region has 13 residues. Germline CDR1 reads MGHRA; CDR2 reads YSYEKL. Trimming took off 1 base at V and 9 bases at J, with 9 bases between the two ends. CDR3 sequence reads: CASSQVGSRELFF. CDR3 sequence (DNA): TGCGCCAGCAGCCAAGTCGGGAGCCGGGAGCTGTTTTTT.

V and J are TRBV28 and TRBJ2-5; 9 bases map to TRBD2. The CDR3 has 16 amino acids. Germline V lookup: CDR1 MDHEN, CDR2 SYDVKM. Germline trimming cut 3 bases from V and 2 bases from J; bases unmatched to any gene: 7. The CDR3 coding sequence is TGTGCCAGCAGTTTGGCCAGCGGGGGGTTTCAAGAGACCCAGTACTTC. This codes for CASSLASGGFQETQYF.

This sequence joins TRBV5-1 and TRBJ1-1, with 10 bases lining up with TRBD1. This CDR3 spans 16 amino acids. Trimming cost V 3 bases and J 10 bases; bases outside gene matches: 15. Per the germline V gene, CDR1 is SGHRS and CDR2 is YFSETQ. CDR3 sequence (DNA): TGCGCCAGCAGCTCAGGGACAGGGGCCGCCCTCCTCTCAGCTTTCTTT. Protein sequence: CASSSGTGAALLSAFF.

The chain employs TRBV7-9 and TRBJ2-5; D not certain. Trimming pared 4 bases from V and 2 bases from J, leaving 14 bases between. The CDR3 contains 15 residues. Germline lookup yields CDR1 SEHNR and CDR2 FQNEAQ (reference sequence). The CDR3 DNA is TGTGCCAGCAGCTCGTCGTTTGGCCGTCAAGAGACCCAGTACTTC. It specifies CASSSSFGRQETQYF. Supplemented by reference TRBV7-9 and TRBJ2-5, the full variable domain reads DTGVSQNPRHKITKRGQNVTFRCDPISEHNRLYWYRQTLGQGPEFLTYFQNEAQLEKSRLLSDRFSAERPKGSFSTLEIQRTEQGDSAMYLCASSSSFGRQETQYFGPGTRLLVL.

The table lists this clone with a few counts. This sequence joins TRBV7-2 and TRBJ2-7; 11 nucleotides line up with TRBD2. Germline lookup yields CDR1 SGHTA and CDR2 FQGNSA. The CDR3 totals 16 residues. V lost 3 bases, J lost 12 bases, and 16 bases stayed unmatched. The CDR3 spells CASSFNIAGGRLPTYF. DNA of the CDR3: TGTGCCAGCAGCTTCAATATAGCGGGAGGGCGCCTCCCTACGTACTTC.